This entry lists 5 T cell receptor beta chains sequenced from one sample in a study of PD-L1 blockade in urothelial cancer. Clones were sequenced by immunoSEQ multiplex PCR, and TCRdb holds only the in-frame ones, with some missing. Among around 79,000 clones, 70% to 90% were seen once, and the ten largest hold approximately 6.7%. The time point: pretreatment peripheral blood. The sample consisted of PBMCs, taken around atezolizumab (anti-PD-L1) treatment. These receptors all come from a man aged 40-55 years with urothelial cancer.

The chain recombines TRBV4-1 with TRBJ2-7; D is unresolved. Trimming shortened V by 0 bases and J by 7 bases, and 13 bases separated the two germline ends. Germline CDR1 MGHRA, CDR2 YSYEKL. This CDR3 has 14 residues. CDR3 residues: CASSQDPQFGEQYF. CDR3 coding DNA: TGCGCCAGCAGCCAAGATCCCCAGTTTGGTGAGCAGTACTTC.

The genes are TRBV6-6 and TRBJ1-5, with a weak D call TRBD1 (6 bases). The germline CDR1 and CDR2 sequences are MNHNY and SVGAGI (reference sequence). The V end lost 9 bases, the J end lost 5 bases, and 17 bases lay between the germline ends. The length of the CDR3 is 14 residues. CDR3 in amino acids: CASGDTSADQPQHF. The CDR3 DNA is TGTGCCAGTGGGGACACTTCCGCGGATCAGCCCCAGCATTTT.

The CDR3 is CASSAGLAGVQEQYF. The DNA of the CDR3 is TGTGCCAGCAGTGCGGGACTAGCGGGAGTCCAGGAGCAGTACTTC. The chain has TRBV25-1 and TRBJ2-7, with TRBD2 matching 14 bases. CDR1 MGHDK and CDR2 SYGVNS come from the germline V gene. The trim removed 4 bases at V and 7 bases at J, leaving 6 bases unmatched. The CDR3 sequence is 15 residues long.

This chain uses TRBV28 with TRBJ1-2, with D possibly being TRBD1 (5 bases). CDR1 is MDHEN and CDR2 is SYDVKM in the germline V gene. The CDR3 is 13 residues long. Between the trimmed V and J ends, which lost 5 bases and 2 bases, there was a span of 9 bases. As DNA, the CDR3 is TGTGCCAGCAGTCCGGGACTAAACTATGGCTACACCTTC. It translates to CASSPGLNYGYTF.

This sequence joins TRBV7-2 and TRBJ1-3, with 11 positions matching TRBD1. Germline assignment: CDR1 SGHTA and CDR2 FQGNSA. The CDR3 runs to 16 residues. The V gene end was trimmed by 4 bases and the J gene end by 0 bases; junction bases not matched to a gene: 2. In DNA, the CDR3 is TGTGCCAGCAGCTCTGGGACAGGGGGCTCTGGAAACACCATATATTTT. Translated: CASSSGTGGSGNTIYF.